This entry lists 10 T cell receptor beta chains sequenced from one sample in a study of cytomegalovirus exposure and HLA in healthy donors. Data came from immunoSEQ multiplex PCR; TCRdb stores just in-frame clones and leaves some out. The sample includes 190,000 or so clones, more than 65% of them seen just once. The sequencing input was PBMCs. The source of these receptors is a woman younger than 45 in good health and CMV-seropositive.

The V call is TRBV28, the J call TRBJ2-4; 10 bases map to TRBD2. J lost 0 bases, V lost 5 bases, and 13 bases had no gene match. Germline V gene lookup returns CDR1 MDHEN and CDR2 SYDVKM. The CDR3 sequence is 19 residues long. The CDR3 here is CASSVLAGANALAKNIQYF. CDR3 in DNA: TGTGCCAGCAGTGTCCTAGCGGGGGCCAACGCACTAGCCAAAAACATTCAGTACTTC.

This rearrangement joins TRBV7-9 to TRBJ2-3, with TRBD2 identical over 8 bases. With V trimmed by 1 base and J by 5 bases, 8 bases remained unmatched. The CDR3 has 16 amino acids. The germline V gene has CDR1 SEHNR and CDR2 FQNEAQ (reference sequence). The CDR3 region is CASSLGSGSPRDTQYF. For the CDR3, the DNA is TGTGCCAGCAGCTTAGGGAGCGGGAGCCCAAGAGATACGCAGTATTTT.

This clone was counted a few times. This chain connects TRBV2 to TRBJ1-5; a possible D gene is TRBD1 (5 bases). Trimming removed 4 bases from V and 15 bases from J, with 19 bases in between. CDR1 is SNHLY and CDR2 is FYNNEI in the germline V gene. This CDR3 contains 13 residues. The CDR3 reads CASSVFAGDGGHF. CDR3 in DNA: TGTGCCAGCAGTGTGTTTGCGGGGGACGGCGGGCATTTT.

The chain has TRBV6-1 and TRBJ1-4; 7 bases line up with TRBD1. CDR3 size: 15 residues. CDR1 is MNHNS and CDR2 is SASEGT in the germline V gene. The V gene end was trimmed by 2 bases and the J gene end by 8 bases; junction bases not matched to a gene: 8. The CDR3 DNA reads as TGTGCCAGCAGTGAACCGGGACAGCAAAGGGAAAAACTGTTTTTT. This sequence encodes CASSEPGQQREKLFF.

V usage is TRBV18 and J usage is TRBJ1-1, with 8 bases aligning to TRBD1. The trim removed 0 bases at V and 7 bases at J, leaving 7 bases unmatched. Germline values: CDR1 KGHSH, CDR2 LQKENI. This CDR3 is 15 amino acids long. CDR3 region: CASSPPNRGYNEAFF. Written as DNA, the CDR3 is TGTGCCAGCTCACCACCCAACAGGGGGTATAATGAAGCTTTCTTT.

Comment on this clone: The junction departs from the called germline gene at one end, perhaps through a read error. J is TRBJ2-5 and V is TRBV7-7; TRBD2 is a possible D gene (6 bases). Looked up from germline, CDR1 is SSHAT and CDR2 is FNYEAQ (reference sequence). The CDR3 has 17 residues. CDR3 DNA: TGTGCTAGCAGCTTAGCGAGGGCTAGCGAAGGGGAAGAGACCCAGTACTTC. It translates to CASSLARASEGEETQYF.

This clone has more than one count but fewer than ten. This sequence joins TRBV19 and TRBJ2-1; 8 nucleotides agree with TRBD1. The CDR3 runs to 14 residues. J lost 8 bases, V lost 5 bases, and 8 bases had no gene match. The germline V gene encodes CDR1 LNHDA and CDR2 SQIVND (reference sequence). The DNA for the CDR3 is TGTGCCAGTAGTCCCAGGACAGGGTGGGATGAGCAGTTCTTC. This translates into CASSPRTGWDEQFF. Based on the CDR3 plus reference TRBV19 and TRBJ2-1, the full variable domain is DGGITQSPKYLFRKEGQNVTLSCEQNLNHDAMYWYRQDPGQGLRLIYYSQIVNDFQKGDIAEGYSVSREKKESFPLTVTSAQKNPTAFYLCASSPRTGWDEQFFGPGTRLTVL.

This clone was seen only once. The chain combines TRBV15 with TRBJ2-2; 10 bases line up with TRBD1. The CDR3 is 16 amino acids. J lost 6 bases, V lost 5 bases, and 9 bases had no gene match. CDR1 is LNHNV and CDR2 is YYDKDF in the germline V gene (reference sequence). The chain's CDR3 is CATSPRIGQGAGELFF. The CDR3 DNA reads as TGTGCCACCAGCCCACGGATAGGACAGGGGGCCGGGGAGCTGTTTTTT.

The chain recombines TRBV5-1 with TRBJ1-1; D call uncertain. There are 13 residues in the CDR3. Germline CDR1 SGHRS, CDR2 YFSETQ. Trimming pared 2 bases from V and 1 base from J, leaving 6 bases between. CDR3 in amino acids: CASSFAENTEAFF. Written as DNA, the CDR3 is TGCGCCAGCAGCTTTGCAGAGAACACTGAAGCTTTCTTT.

This clone was counted once. The rearrangement joins TRBV11-2 to TRBJ2-7, with D tentatively TRBD1 (7 bases). CDR3 length: 15 amino acids. Germline CDR1 and CDR2: SGHAT and FQNNGV. V lost 6 bases and J 3 bases, leaving 18 bases between the germline ends. CDR3 nucleotides: TGTGCCAGCAGGCGCTGGGGCAGGGGGGACTACGAGCAGTACTTC. Amino acids: CASRRWGRGDYEQYF.